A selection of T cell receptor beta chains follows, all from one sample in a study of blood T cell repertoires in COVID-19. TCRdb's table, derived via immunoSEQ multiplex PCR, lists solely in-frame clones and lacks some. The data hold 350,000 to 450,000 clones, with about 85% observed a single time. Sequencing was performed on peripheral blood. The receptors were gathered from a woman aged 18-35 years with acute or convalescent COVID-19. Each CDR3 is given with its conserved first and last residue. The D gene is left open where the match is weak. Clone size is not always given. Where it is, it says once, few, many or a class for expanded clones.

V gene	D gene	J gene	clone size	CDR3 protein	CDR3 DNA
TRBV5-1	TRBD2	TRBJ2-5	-	CASSYGTSGRAGETQYF	TGCGCCAGCAGCTATGGGACTAGCGGGAGGGCCGGGGAGACCCAGTACTTC
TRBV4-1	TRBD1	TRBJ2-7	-	CASSSPGQGDEQYF	TGCGCCAGCAGCTCTCCGGGACAGGGAGACGAGCAGTACTTC
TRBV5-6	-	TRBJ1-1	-	CASSLWGENTEAFF	TGTGCCAGCAGCTTGTGGGGGGAGAACACTGAAGCTTTCTTT
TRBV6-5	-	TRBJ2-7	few	CASRGSGLYEQYF	TGTGCCAGCAGAGGTTCAGGGCTCTACGAGCAGTACTTC
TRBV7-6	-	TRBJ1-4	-	CASSVQGGGDEKLFF	TGTGCCAGCAGCGTGCAGGGTGGGGGCGATGAAAAACTGTTTTTT
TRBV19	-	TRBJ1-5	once	CASSIDWASGRGDQPQHF	TGTGCCAGTAGTATAGATTGGGCTTCGGGTAGGGGCGATCAGCCCCAGCATTTT
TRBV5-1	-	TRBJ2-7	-	CASSLGQGREQYF	TGCGCCAGCAGCTTGGGGCAGGGGCGCGAGCAGTACTTC
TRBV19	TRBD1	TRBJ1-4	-	CASSPGTGDEKLFF	TGTGCCAGTAGTCCCGGGACAGGGGATGAAAAACTGTTTTTT
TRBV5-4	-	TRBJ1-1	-	CASSLYAGKTEAFF	TGTGCCAGCAGCTTGTACGCAGGGAAAACTGAAGCTTTCTTT
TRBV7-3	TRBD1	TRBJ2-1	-	CASSFRDRAGDEQFF	TGTGCCAGCAGCTTCCGGGACAGGGCAGGCGATGAGCAGTTCTTC
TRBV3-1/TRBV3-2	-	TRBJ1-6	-	CASSQDGSGLNSPLHF	TGTGCCAGCAGCCAAGATGGGAGTGGGCTTAATTCACCCCTCCACTTT
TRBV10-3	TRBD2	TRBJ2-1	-	CAISDSTSGGNEQFF	TGTGCCATCAGTGATTCTACTAGCGGGGGAAATGAGCAGTTCTTC
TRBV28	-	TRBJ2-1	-	CASSPNPYRQGGNNEQFF	TGTGCCAGCAGTCCAAACCCTTATAGACAGGGCGGGAACAATGAGCAGTTCTTC
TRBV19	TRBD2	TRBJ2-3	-	CASSDSGNTDTQYF	TGTGCCAGTAGTGATAGCGGGAACACAGATACGCAGTATTTT
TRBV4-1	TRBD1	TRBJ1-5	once	CASSPGQGAYSQPQHF	TGCGCCAGCAGCCCGGGACAGGGGGCTTATAGTCAGCCCCAGCATTTT
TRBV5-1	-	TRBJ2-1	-	CASSPGQFYNEQFF	TGCGCCAGCAGCCCCGGACAGTTCTACAATGAGCAGTTCTTC
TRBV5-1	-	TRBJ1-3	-	CASSSGQRGNTIYF	TGCGCCAGCAGTTCTGGACAGCGTGGAAACACCATATATTTT
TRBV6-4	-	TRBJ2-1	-	CASSDSSGSYNEQFF	TGTGCCAGCAGTGACTCTAGCGGCTCCTACAATGAGCAGTTCTTC
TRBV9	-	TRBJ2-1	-	CASSASQRASYNEQFF	TGTGCCAGCAGCGCTTCTCAGCGGGCGTCCTACAATGAGCAGTTCTTC
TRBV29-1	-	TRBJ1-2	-	CSVLTDNYGYTF	TGCAGCGTCCTCACAGATAACTATGGCTACACCTTC
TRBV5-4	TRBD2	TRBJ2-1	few	CASSLGPSGGNNEQFF	TGTGCCAGCAGCTTGGGGCCTAGCGGGGGGAACAATGAGCAGTTCTTC
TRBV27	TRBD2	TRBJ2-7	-	CASSPGLAGEVLGEQYF	TGTGCCAGCAGTCCGGGACTAGCGGGAGAGGTTCTGGGCGAGCAGTACTTC
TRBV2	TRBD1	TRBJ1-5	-	CASSALPGQGGNQPQHF	TGTGCCAGCAGTGCCCTACCCGGACAGGGTGGAAATCAGCCCCAGCATTTT
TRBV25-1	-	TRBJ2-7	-	CASKNQGGLSYEQYF	TGTGCCAGCAAAAACCAGGGGGGACTCTCCTACGAGCAGTACTTC
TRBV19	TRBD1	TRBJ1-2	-	CASSTLGQGGGYGYTF	TGTGCCAGTAGTACTCTCGGACAGGGTGGAGGCTATGGCTACACCTTC
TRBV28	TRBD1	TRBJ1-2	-	CASSVDRVYGYTF	TGTGCCAGCAGTGTGGACAGGGTCTATGGCTACACCTTC
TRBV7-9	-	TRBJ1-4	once	CASRPRSGEKLFF	TGTGCCAGCAGACCCCGCTCGGGTGAAAAACTGTTTTTT
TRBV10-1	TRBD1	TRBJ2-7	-	CASSAHYAGTGKDEQYF	TGCGCCAGCAGCGCTCACTACGCCGGGACAGGGAAGGACGAGCAGTACTTC